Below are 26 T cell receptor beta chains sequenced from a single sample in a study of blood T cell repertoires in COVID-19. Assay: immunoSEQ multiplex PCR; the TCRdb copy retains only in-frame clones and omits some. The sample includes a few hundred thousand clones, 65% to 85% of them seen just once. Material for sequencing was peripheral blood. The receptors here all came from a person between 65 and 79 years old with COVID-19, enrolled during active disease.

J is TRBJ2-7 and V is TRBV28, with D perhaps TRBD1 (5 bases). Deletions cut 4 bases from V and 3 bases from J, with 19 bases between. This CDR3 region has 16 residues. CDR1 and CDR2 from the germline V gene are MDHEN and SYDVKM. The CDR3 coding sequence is TGTGCCAGCAGTTGGACGCCAATGCAGGGAAGCTACGAGCAGTACTTC. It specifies CASSWTPMQGSYEQYF.

The CDR3 nucleotides are TGTGCCAGCAGTTTAGAGGGAGGAACCGGGGAGCTGTTTTTT. Translated: CASSLEGGTGELFF. This chain uses TRBV28 with TRBJ2-2, with D possibly TRBD2 on 6 matching bases. The CDR3 spans 14 residues. The germline V and J ends were trimmed by 2 bases and 5 bases, with 9 bases remaining between them. Germline V gene sequence: CDR1 MDHEN, CDR2 SYDVKM.

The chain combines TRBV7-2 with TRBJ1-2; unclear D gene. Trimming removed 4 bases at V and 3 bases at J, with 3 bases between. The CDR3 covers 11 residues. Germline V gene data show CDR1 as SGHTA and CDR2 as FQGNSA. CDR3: CASSSYYGYTF. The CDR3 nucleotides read TGTGCCAGCAGCTCCTACTATGGCTACACCTTC.

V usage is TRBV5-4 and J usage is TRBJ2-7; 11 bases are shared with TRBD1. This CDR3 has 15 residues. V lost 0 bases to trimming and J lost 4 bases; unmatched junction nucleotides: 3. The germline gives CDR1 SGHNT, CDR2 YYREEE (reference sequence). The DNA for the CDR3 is TGTGCCAGCAGCTTGGCCGGGACAGGGGGTTACGAGCAGTACTTC. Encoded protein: CASSLAGTGGYEQYF.

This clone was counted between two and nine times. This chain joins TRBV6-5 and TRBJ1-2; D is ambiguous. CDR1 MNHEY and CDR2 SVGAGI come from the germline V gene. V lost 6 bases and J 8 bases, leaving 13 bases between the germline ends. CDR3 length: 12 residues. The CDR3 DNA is TGTGCCAGCAGGATCTATTCGGGAGGCTACACCTTC. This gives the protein CASRIYSGGYTF.

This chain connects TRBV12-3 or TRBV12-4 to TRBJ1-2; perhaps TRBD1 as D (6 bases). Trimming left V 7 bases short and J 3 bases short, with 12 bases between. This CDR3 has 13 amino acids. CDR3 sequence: CASTRRTDYGYTF. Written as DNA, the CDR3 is TGTGCCAGCACCCGGAGGACAGACTATGGCTACACCTTC.

The CDR3 DNA reads TGTGCCAGTACGACCGGGACACATGGGACCGGGGAGCTGTTTTTT. Protein product: CASTTGTHGTGELFF. This chain connects TRBV19 to TRBJ2-2, with a weak D call TRBD1 (6 bases). Germline V gene data show CDR1 as LNHDA and CDR2 as SQIVND (reference sequence). Trimming pared 7 bases from V and 5 bases from J, leaving 17 bases between. This CDR3 is built from 15 residues.

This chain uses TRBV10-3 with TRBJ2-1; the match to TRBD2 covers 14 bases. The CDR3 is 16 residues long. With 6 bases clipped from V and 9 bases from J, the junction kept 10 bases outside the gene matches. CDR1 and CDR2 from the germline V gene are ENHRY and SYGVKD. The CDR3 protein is CAISQTGTSGSREQFF. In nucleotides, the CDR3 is TGTGCCATCAGCCAAACCGGGACTAGCGGGAGTCGTGAGCAGTTCTTC.

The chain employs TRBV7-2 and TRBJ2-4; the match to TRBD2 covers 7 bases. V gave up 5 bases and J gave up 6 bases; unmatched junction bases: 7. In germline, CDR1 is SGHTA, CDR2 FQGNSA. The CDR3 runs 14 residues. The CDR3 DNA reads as TGTGCCAGCAGCAATCAAGCGGGGACAAACATTCAGTACTTC. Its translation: CASSNQAGTNIQYF.

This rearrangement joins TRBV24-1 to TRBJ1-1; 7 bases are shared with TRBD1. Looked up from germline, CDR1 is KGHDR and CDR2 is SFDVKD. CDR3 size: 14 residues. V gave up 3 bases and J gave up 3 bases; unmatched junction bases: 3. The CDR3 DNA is TGTGCCACCAGTGATACAGGGGATTACACTGAAGCTTTCTTT. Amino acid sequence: CATSDTGDYTEAFF.

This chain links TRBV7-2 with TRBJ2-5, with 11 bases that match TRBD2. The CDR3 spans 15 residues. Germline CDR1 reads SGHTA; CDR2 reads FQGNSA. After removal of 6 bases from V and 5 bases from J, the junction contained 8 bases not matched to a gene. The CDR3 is CASSVAGGPSETQYF. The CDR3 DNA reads TGTGCCAGCAGTGTAGCGGGAGGGCCCAGTGAGACCCAGTACTTC.

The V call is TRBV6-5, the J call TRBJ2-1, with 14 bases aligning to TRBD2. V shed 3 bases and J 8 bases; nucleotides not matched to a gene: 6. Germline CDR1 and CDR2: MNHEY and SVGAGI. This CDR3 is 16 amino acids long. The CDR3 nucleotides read TGTGCCAGCAGTTATCCGGGACTAGCGGGAGCTGATGAGCAGTTCTTC. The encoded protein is CASSYPGLAGADEQFF.

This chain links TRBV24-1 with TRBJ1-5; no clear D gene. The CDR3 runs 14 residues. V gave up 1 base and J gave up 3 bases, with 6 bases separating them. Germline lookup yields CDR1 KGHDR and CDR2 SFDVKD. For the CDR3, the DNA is TGTGCCACCAGTGATTTTGGACTCAATCAGCCCCAGCATTTT. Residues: CATSDFGLNQPQHF.

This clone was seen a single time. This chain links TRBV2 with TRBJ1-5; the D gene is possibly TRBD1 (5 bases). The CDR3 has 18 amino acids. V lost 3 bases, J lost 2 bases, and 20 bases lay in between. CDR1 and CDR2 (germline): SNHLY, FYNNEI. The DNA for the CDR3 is TGTGCCAGCAGTGAGCCCCGCCGGGGGGAGGTGGGCAATCAGCCCCAGCATTTT. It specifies CASSEPRRGEVGNQPQHF.

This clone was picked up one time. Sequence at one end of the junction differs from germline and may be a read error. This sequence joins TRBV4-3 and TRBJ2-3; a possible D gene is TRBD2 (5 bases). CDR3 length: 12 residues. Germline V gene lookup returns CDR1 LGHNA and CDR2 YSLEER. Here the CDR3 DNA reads TGCGCCAGCAGCCAAGATCTTGGGATCGGGGATTTT. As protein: CASSQDLGIGDF.

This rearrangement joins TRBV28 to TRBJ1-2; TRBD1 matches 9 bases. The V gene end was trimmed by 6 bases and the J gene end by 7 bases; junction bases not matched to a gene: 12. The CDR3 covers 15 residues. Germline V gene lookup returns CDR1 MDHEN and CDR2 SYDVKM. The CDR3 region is CASRRRRDRAAGYTF. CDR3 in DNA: TGTGCCAGCAGGCGACGGAGGGACAGGGCTGCTGGCTACACCTTC.

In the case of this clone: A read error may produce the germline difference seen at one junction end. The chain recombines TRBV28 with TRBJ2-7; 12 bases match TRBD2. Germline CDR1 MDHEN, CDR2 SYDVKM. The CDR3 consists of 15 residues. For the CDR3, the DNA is TGTGCCAGCAGGCGGAAGACTAGCGGGAGTTACGAGCAGCACTTC. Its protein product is CASRRKTSGSYEQHF.

This CDR3 reads CASSAGPDTQYF. The DNA for the CDR3 is TGTGCCAGCAGCGCGGGTCCAGATACGCAGTATTTT. The rearrangement joins TRBV5-6 to TRBJ2-3; tentative D call: TRBD2 (5 bases). The germline CDR1 and CDR2 sequences are SGHDT and YYEEEE. Trimming removed 4 bases at V and 4 bases at J, with 7 bases between. The CDR3 loop spans 12 amino acids.

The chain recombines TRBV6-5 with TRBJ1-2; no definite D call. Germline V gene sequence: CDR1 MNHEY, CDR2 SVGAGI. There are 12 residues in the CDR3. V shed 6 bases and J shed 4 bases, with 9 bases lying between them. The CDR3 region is CASRLRLYGYTF. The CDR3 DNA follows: TGTGCCAGCAGGCTGAGACTCTATGGCTACACCTTC.

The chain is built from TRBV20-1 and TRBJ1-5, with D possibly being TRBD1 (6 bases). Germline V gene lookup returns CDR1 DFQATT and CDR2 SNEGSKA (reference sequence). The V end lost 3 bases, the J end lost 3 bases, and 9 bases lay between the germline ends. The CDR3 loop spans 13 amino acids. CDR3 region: CSASRQDNQPQHF. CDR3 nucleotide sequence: TGCAGTGCTAGTCGACAGGACAATCAGCCCCAGCATTTT.

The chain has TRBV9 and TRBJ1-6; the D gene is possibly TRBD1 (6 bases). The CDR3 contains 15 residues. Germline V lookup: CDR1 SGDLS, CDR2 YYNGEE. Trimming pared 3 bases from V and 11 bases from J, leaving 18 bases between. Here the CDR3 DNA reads TGTGCCAGCAGCGAAGACAAGGGGGGGAGGACACCCCTCCACTTT. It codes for CASSEDKGGRTPLHF. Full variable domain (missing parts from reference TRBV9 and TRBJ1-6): DSGVTQTPKHLITATGQRVTLRCSPRSGDLSVYWYQQSLDQGLQFLIQYYNGEERAKGNILERFSAQQFPDLHSELNLSSLELGDSALYFCASSEDKGGRTPLHFGNGTRLTVT.

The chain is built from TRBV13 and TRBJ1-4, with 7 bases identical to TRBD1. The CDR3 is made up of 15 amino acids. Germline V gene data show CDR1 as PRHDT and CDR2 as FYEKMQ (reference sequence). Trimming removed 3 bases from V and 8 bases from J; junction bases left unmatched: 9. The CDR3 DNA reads TGTGCCAGCAGCTTTCGAGGAGCACAGGGGGAAAAACTGTTTTTT. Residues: CASSFRGAQGEKLFF.

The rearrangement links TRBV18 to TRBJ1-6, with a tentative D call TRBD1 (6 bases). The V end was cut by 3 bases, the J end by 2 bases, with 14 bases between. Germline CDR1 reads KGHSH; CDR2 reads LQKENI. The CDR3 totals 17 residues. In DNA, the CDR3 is TGTGCCAGCTCACCCCGAGAAACAGGGCCCTATAATTCACCCCTCCACTTT. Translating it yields CASSPRETGPYNSPLHF.

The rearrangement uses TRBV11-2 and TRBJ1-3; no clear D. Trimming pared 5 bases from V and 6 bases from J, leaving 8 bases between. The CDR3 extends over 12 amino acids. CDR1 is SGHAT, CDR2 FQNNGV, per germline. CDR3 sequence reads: CASSPGVNTIYF. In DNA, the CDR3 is TGTGCCAGCAGCCCCGGGGTAAACACCATATATTTT.

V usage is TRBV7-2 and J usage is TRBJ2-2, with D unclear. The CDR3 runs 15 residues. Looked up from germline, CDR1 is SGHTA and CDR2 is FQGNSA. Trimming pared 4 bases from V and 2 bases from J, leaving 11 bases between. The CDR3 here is CASSSKRSNTGELFF. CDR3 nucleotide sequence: TGTGCCAGCAGCTCCAAGAGGAGCAACACCGGGGAGCTGTTTTTT.

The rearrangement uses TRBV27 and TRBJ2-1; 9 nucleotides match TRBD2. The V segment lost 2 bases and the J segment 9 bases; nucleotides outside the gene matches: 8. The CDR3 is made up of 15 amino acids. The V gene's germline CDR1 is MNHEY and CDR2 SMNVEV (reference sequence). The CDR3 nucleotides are TGTGCCAGCAGTTTAGAGTCTAGCGGGGTTAGTGAGCAGTTCTTC. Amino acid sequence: CASSLESSGVSEQFF.